This TCR beta chain was recorded in a study of blood T cell repertoires in COVID-19. Looked up from germline, CDR1 is LNHDA and CDR2 is SQIVND (reference sequence). CDR3 length equals 15 residues. The ends lost 4 bases at V and 4 bases at J; junction bases unmatched: 5. Repertoires were generated with immunoSEQ multiplex PCR, while TCRdb's copy carries only in-frame clones and drops some. Counted here are about 16,000 clones, roughly 89% occurring once; the ten biggest clones make up 20% to 25%. This chain connects TRBV19 to TRBJ2-1, with 9 bases fitting TRBD1. Sequencing was carried out using peripheral blood. This receptor was identified in a man aged 55 to 70 with acute or convalescent COVID-19. CDR3 nucleotides: TGTGCCAGTAGTAAGCGGGACAGGGATTACAATGAGCAGTTCTTC. It is translated as CASSKRDRDYNEQFF.